This T cell receptor beta chain is from a study of beta chain features in type 1 diabetes (dated by TCRdb to 2016 to 2018). About the study as a whole: No differences in mean age, gender distribution, total cell number or subset yield were found between patients and healthy donors. A total of some 110 million sorted cells were examined across all samples, and the number of cells per subset was strongly correlated with RNA yield. In the study, TCRB repertoires of sorted circulating CD4+ T cell subsets from recently diagnosed type 1 diabetes patients were compared with those of matched healthy donors. Whereas all 28 donors provided naive and central memory subsets, regulatory and stem cell-like memory subsets were isolated from just 8 patients and roughly 8 healthy donors.

Each donor gave one peripheral blood draw, about 100 mL on average, collected into heparinised tubes. A BD FACSAria II was used to sort naive, central memory, regulatory and stem cell-like memory CD4+ T cells with a panel that included CD45RO, CCR7, CD25, CD127, CD95 and CD27. Purity was above 98% for every sorted population. PBMCs were isolated immediately by Lymphoprep density gradient centrifugation and stained directly without culture. Samples were stained and sorted in pairs, with one healthy donor and one patient per experiment, so that batch effects were minimized. What the study reported, not specific to this receptor: At VDJ recombination sites, patients with type 1 diabetes made fewer insertions and deleted more nucleotides, a pattern implying thymic rearrangement abnormalities. Because cDNA was sequenced instead of genomic DNA, activated cells with high expression could be over-represented, although the groups did not differ in activation or CD3 levels. Type 1 diabetes patients showed a moderate but significant shortening of TCRB CDR3 length in all four CD4+ subsets. Shorter templates might have been favored by PCR, but patient and control samples were amplified and corrected together, so both groups would have been affected equally by any skew. Because the HLA sub-analyses included only small numbers of individuals, any influence of HLA type on TCRB rearrangement was left unresolved. Naive, central memory and regulatory TCRB repertoires appeared to be more alike among patients than among healthy donors.

A word on this clone: Its cognate antigen has yet to be identified. Base qualities are missing; no much larger clone stands one base away.

The High Capacity cDNA Reverse Transcription Kit was used to reverse transcribe all of the isolated RNA, meaning that expressed TCRB transcripts were what got sequenced. Deep immunoSEQ sequencing was applied to naive, central memory and regulatory T cell samples, giving an average of roughly 3.5 million total reads per sample. Sorted cells were lysed in RLT buffer and RNA was extracted with DNase-treated RNeasy Micro or Mini kits, depending on cell number. Each cell subset was processed separately to prevent cross-contamination, with patient and healthy donor samples processed together. Using the immunoSEQ multiplex PCR, TCRB sequences were amplified from cDNA into 87-bp fragments spanning the CDR3 region. Amplicons were sequenced on the Illumina HiSeq platform. The authors' pipeline ran thus. PCR bias was computationally corrected using synthetic template baselines, reads within Hamming distance 2 were collapsed, and singletons that could not be merged were discarded. Reads were aligned against IMGT to assign V, D and J genes, CDR3 length and insertions or deletions at six rearrangement sites. Within each subset, clonotype counts were normalized to sorted cell number, after which true diversity and Gini coefficients were computed with the tcR R package. The overlap coefficient, calculated on TCRB nucleotide sequences, was used to quantify repertoire sharing. TCRdb holds this immuneACCESS table with in-frame rearrangements only. Some clones are missing; in checked studies, unresolved V genes explain under half, and the rest has no known cause. V and J calls and clone size follow that table, whereas D and trimming were derived from the DNA. This sample lists a few hundred thousand clones; around 9.6% were detected once. Jointly, the top ten make up about 0.63% of the sample.

V loses 10 bases, J loses 8 bases, and the germline ends lie 15 bases apart. The CDR3 starts with the cysteine, ends with the phenylalanine, and has 12 residues. Only the CDR3 portion is preserved as DNA: 36 bases, with reading frame beginning at the first base. CDR1 and CDR2, per the germline V gene, are ENHRY and SYGVKD. The source material was central memory CD4+ T cells from blood. The origin of this receptor is a man under 40 with type 1 diabetes. The chain links TRBV10-3 with TRBJ2-1; the D region possibly corresponds to TRBD1 (6 bases align). CDR3 protein: CATTGLLHEQFF. At the DNA level, the sequence is TGTGCCACCACAGGGCTTTTGCATGAGCAGTTCTTC.